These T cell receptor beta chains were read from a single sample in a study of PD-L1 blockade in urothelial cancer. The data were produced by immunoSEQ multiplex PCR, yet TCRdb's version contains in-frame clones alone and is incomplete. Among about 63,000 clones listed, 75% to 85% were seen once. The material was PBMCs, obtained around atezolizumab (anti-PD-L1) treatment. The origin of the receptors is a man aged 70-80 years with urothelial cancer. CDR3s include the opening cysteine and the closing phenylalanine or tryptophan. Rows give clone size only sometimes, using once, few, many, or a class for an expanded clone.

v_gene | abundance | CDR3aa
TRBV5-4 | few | CASSPRDREGKLFF
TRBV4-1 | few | CASSRTVEDDEAFF
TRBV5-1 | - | CASSSGQAHSNEKLFF
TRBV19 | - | CASGYLTGIQEKLFF
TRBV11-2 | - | CASSRDTHYNEQFF
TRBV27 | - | CASSQRETAYEQYF
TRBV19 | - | CASSPRGGQGANGGYTF
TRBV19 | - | CASSIAGAPIQNYGYTF
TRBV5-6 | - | CASSLSGKSNPGANVLTF
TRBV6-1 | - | CASSTRTGDPYEQYF
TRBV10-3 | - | CAISEVRDYGYTF
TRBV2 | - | CASSEAASGTYEQYF
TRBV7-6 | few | CASREGEAFF
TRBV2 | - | CASRTGTSGGEQFF
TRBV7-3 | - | CASSLGGTGATPLHF
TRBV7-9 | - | CASSFSGGITDTQYF
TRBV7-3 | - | CASSSQGARTGELFF
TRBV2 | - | CASSDRLAGDFTDTQYF
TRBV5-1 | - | CASSRLAGGSNEQFF
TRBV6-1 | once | CASSELGGPGTEAFF
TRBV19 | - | CASSIRDRGAEQYF
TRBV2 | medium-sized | CASFSPGTGYEQYF
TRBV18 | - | CASSPPGATNEKLFF
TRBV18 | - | CASSIQGRSGELFF
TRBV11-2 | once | CASSLAGGITNEKLFF
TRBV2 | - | CASRGGTTDTQYF
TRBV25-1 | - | CASRASYEQYF
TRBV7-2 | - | CASSPLGLADGELFF
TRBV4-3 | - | CASGPKGATQYF
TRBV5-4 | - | CASSLDREGQETQYF
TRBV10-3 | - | CAISGAGGELFF
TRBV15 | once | CATSREGTGWSYNEQFF
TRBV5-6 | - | CASSLQRTGGYTF
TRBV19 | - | CASSPMAGGTDTQYF
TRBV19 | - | CASSITDRYEQYF
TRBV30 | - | CAWSAGLVGETQYF
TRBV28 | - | CASRDQGAINEQFF
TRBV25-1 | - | CASRGQSLYGYTF
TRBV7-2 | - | CASSQTSGVRYEQYF
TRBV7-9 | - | CASSLQGGQPQHF
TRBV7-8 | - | CASSLAGGVGNQPQHF
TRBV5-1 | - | CASHPLNGQEGTGELFF
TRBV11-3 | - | CASSSDRAASGYTF
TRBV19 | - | CASSTRERSYEQYF
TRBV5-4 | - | CASSLAQAAYNEQFF
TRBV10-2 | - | CASKTGGASNEKLFF
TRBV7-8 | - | CASSETGGNEKLFF
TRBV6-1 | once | CASSAPGDRGTNIQYF
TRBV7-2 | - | CASSTQTGLAGYEQYF
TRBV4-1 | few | CASSRTSETGELFF
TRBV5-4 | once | CASSPGPREDTGELFF
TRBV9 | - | CASSEGAVREVTEAFF
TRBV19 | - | CASSGGETGGIGSNQPQHF
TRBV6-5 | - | CASSSSSGSSLYEQYF
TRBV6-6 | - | CASSRGQGLQETQYF
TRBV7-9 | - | CASSWRDSQETQYF
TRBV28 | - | CASSLDRATNEKLFF
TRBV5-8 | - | CASSLAPGSRETQYF
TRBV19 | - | CASSGVRNTGELFF